A single sample gave rise to the 6 T cell receptor beta chains below, sequenced in a study of blood T cell repertoires in COVID-19. Data came from immunoSEQ multiplex PCR; TCRdb stores just in-frame clones and leaves some out. The table includes 210,000 or so clones, roughly four fifths detected once. The sequencing input was PBMCs or T cells enriched from blood (not recorded which). The source is a man in his 60s who had recovered from COVID-19.

The chain has TRBV18 and TRBJ1-1; D not resolved. The CDR3 has 15 amino acids. The V end lost 0 bases, the J end lost 1 base, and 9 bases lay between the germline ends. CDR1 and CDR2 (germline): KGHSH, LQKENI. The CDR3 spells CASSPPAGWNTEAFF. The CDR3 nucleotides read TGTGCCAGCTCACCACCGGCAGGATGGAACACTGAAGCTTTCTTT. The complete variable domain, with remaining parts taken from reference TRBV18 and TRBJ1-1, reads NAGVMQNPRHLVRRRGQEARLRCSPMKGHSHVYWYRQLPEEGLKFMVYLQKENIIDESGMPKERFSAEFPKEGPSILRIQQVVRGDSAAYFCASSPPAGWNTEAFFGQGTRLTVV.

V usage is TRBV21-1 and J usage is TRBJ2-7; the DNA was not compared with TRBD1, the D call given in the table. TRBV21-1 is shown as a pseudogene. The CDR3 contains 16 residues. CDR3 coding DNA: TGTGCCAGCAGCAAAGGAGAGGAGACAGCCTCCTACGAGCAGTACTTC. Translated, it gives CASSKGEETASYEQYF.

This clone was recorded only once. The V gene is TRBV7-2, the J gene TRBJ1-1; tentatively, D is TRBD1 (5 bases). This CDR3 spans 13 amino acids. CDR1 SGHTA and CDR2 FQGNSA come from the germline V gene. With 11 bases removed from V and 1 base from J, the gap between germline ends came to 14 bases. The CDR3, as DNA: TGTGCCGGCACTATAGGACAGAACACTGAAGCTTTCTTT. This translates into CAGTIGQNTEAFF.

The chain is built from TRBV5-1 and TRBJ1-4; D not certain. The CDR3 has 15 amino acids. Trimming shortened V by 0 bases and J by 4 bases, and 10 bases separated the two germline ends. Germline values: CDR1 SGHRS, CDR2 YFSETQ. CDR3 amino acids: CASSLAAGGNEKLFF. In DNA form, the CDR3 reads TGCGCCAGCAGCTTGGCGGCAGGTGGTAATGAAAAACTGTTTTTT.

The gene calls are TRBV5-1 and TRBJ2-7, with D possibly TRBD2 on 6 matching bases. The length of the CDR3 is 16 residues. Germline V lookup: CDR1 SGHRS, CDR2 YFSETQ. V lost 4 bases and J 3 bases, leaving 20 bases between the germline ends. CDR3 in amino acids: CASSMSGGWGGYEQYF. In DNA, the CDR3 is TGCGCCAGCAGCATGTCAGGAGGGTGGGGTGGCTACGAGCAGTACTTC.

The chain recombines TRBV2 with TRBJ1-1; D call uncertain. Deletions cut 5 bases from V and 0 bases from J, with 13 bases between. This CDR3 has 15 amino acids. Germline values: CDR1 SNHLY, CDR2 FYNNEI. CDR3 bases: TGTGCCAGCAGTCCCCGTTCGGGGTTGAACACTGAAGCTTTCTTT. Translation: CASSPRSGLNTEAFF.